These 17 T cell receptor beta chains were all obtained from the same sample, sequenced in a study of cytotoxic CD8 clonotypes in ibrutinib-treated CLL listed by TCRdb under 2021. Library method: the immunoSEQ multiplex PCR assay. TCRdb holds this immuneACCESS table with in-frame rearrangements only. Some clones are missing; in checked studies, unresolved V genes explain under half, and the rest has no known cause. The sample table shows around 200,000 clones, and about four fifths are seen once. The biggest ten clones account for about an eighth of the sample. The time point label of this sample denotes: 12 months on ibrutinib. Sequenced here: PBMCs, sampled after 12 months of ibrutinib treatment. The source is a human donor with chronic lymphocytic leukemia.

The chain joins TRBV6-5 to TRBJ1-1; perhaps TRBD1 as D (5 bases). The CDR3 has 15 residues. The germline V gene has CDR1 MNHEY and CDR2 SVGAGI. V lost 3 bases and J lost 3, with 14 bases in between. The CDR3 coding sequence is TGTGCCAGCAGTTATTCCAGGGTGGGGGACACTGAAGCTTTCTTT. Translating gives CASSYSRVGDTEAFF.

This clone showed up just once. This chain links TRBV19 with TRBJ2-7, with a possible D match to TRBD1 (6 bases). The V and J ends lost 5 bases and 3 bases respectively, with 14 bases between them. The V gene's germline CDR1 is LNHDA and CDR2 SQIVND (reference sequence). The CDR3 runs to 14 residues. This CDR3 is CASSWGGQHYEQYF. The CDR3 DNA follows: TGTGCCAGTAGTTGGGGCGGACAGCACTACGAGCAGTACTTC.

DNA of the CDR3: TGTGCCAGCAGCTTAGCCTTGGGACGGACGAACACTGAAGCTTTCTTT. Amino acids: CASSLALGRTNTEAFF. The chain links TRBV7-9 to TRBJ1-1; D is possibly TRBD1 (5 bases). V was shortened by 0 bases and J by 1 base, with 12 bases between the two germline ends. CDR3 length equals 16 residues. Looked up from germline, CDR1 is SEHNR and CDR2 is FQNEAQ (reference sequence). Using reference TRBV7-9 and TRBJ1-1 for the parts outside the CDR3, the full variable domain is DTGVSQNPRHKITKRGQNVTFRCDPISEHNRLYWYRQTLGQGPEFLTYFQNEAQLEKSRLLSDRFSAERPKGSFSTLEIQRTEQGDSAMYLCASSLALGRTNTEAFFGQGTRLTVV.

The V call is TRBV7-8, the J call TRBJ2-1, with D unclear. V lost 6 bases to trimming and J lost 0 bases, with 15 bases between them. The CDR3 loop spans 16 amino acids. Germline CDR1 reads SGHVS; CDR2 reads FQNEAQ. Here the CDR3 DNA reads TGTGCCAGCAGACCACCCGGACGTCCCTCCTACAATGAGCAGTTCTTC. Translating gives CASRPPGRPSYNEQFF.

This chain uses TRBV11-1 with TRBJ2-2; 11 positions match TRBD2. CDR1 and CDR2 (germline): SGHAT, FQDESV (reference sequence). J gave up 5 bases and V 6 bases, and 2 bases lay outside the gene matches. The CDR3 length is 14 residues. CDR3 in amino acids: CASRASGGTGELFF. The CDR3 bases are TGTGCCAGCAGAGCTAGCGGGGGGACCGGGGAGCTGTTTTTT.

This chain uses TRBV5-1 with TRBJ1-1, with D unclear. Per the germline V gene, CDR1 is SGHRS and CDR2 is YFSETQ. The CDR3 loop spans 12 amino acids. The V and J ends lost 3 bases and 4 bases respectively, with 7 bases between them. The CDR3 bases are TGCGCCAGCAGCTGGGTTGGCACTGAAGCTTTCTTT. Residues: CASSWVGTEAFF.

V gene TRBV4-2 combines with J gene TRBJ1-1; 7 nucleotides match TRBD1. V lost 0 bases, J lost 7 bases, and 8 bases stayed unmatched. Germline V gene data show CDR1 as LGHNA and CDR2 as YNFKEQ. The CDR3 runs to 15 residues. As DNA, the CDR3 is TGTGCCAGCAGCCAAGAAGGGGGGCGGACAGGTGAAGCTTTCTTT. It translates to CASSQEGGRTGEAFF.

The chain joins TRBV4-1 to TRBJ2-3, with 9 bases identical to TRBD1. The CDR3 is made up of 15 amino acids. Trimming removed 5 bases from V and 4 bases from J; junction bases left unmatched: 7. The germline CDR1 and CDR2 sequences are MGHRA and YSYEKL. The CDR3 region has the DNA TGCGCCAGCAGCTCCGGGACAGGGAAGGCAGATACGCAGTATTTT. Translation gives CASSSGTGKADTQYF.

The CDR3: CASSPRLLDKQETQYF. The CDR3 bases are TGTGCCAGCAGCCCACGACTATTGGACAAACAAGAGACCCAGTACTTC. The rearrangement uses TRBV14 and TRBJ2-5; D is tentatively TRBD1 or TRBD2 (5 bases each). V lost 4 bases and J 2 bases, leaving 17 bases between the germline ends. CDR3 length: 16 amino acids. Per germline, CDR1 SGHDN and CDR2 FVKESK.

J is TRBJ2-6 and V is TRBV5-1; D possibly corresponds to TRBD2 (6 bases). Germline CDR1 reads SGHRS; CDR2 reads YFSETQ. Trimming took off 2 bases at V and 3 bases at J, with 9 bases between the two ends. This CDR3 has 15 amino acids. CDR3 loop: CASSLVADGANVLTF. CDR3 bases: TGCGCCAGCAGCTTAGTAGCGGATGGGGCCAACGTCCTGACTTTC.

This clone was counted a few times. This chain uses TRBV4-1 with TRBJ1-1; 9 bases map to TRBD1. Unmatched junction bases numbered 13, after V lost 3 bases and J lost 5 bases. The CDR3 runs 17 residues. Germline V CDR1 and CDR2: MGHRA, YSYEKL. The CDR3 spells CASSHLDRGTLGTEAFF. The CDR3 DNA is TGCGCCAGCAGCCACCTCGACAGGGGGACGCTAGGGACTGAAGCTTTCTTT.

J is TRBJ2-7 and V is TRBV5-6; weak D call: TRBD1 (5 bases). Trimming took off 5 bases at V and 2 bases at J, with 20 bases between the two ends. There are 16 residues in the CDR3. The germline V gene has CDR1 SGHDT and CDR2 YYEEEE. Here the CDR3 DNA reads TGTGCCAGCAGTCAGGGCCCCCCACTCACCGCCTACGAGCAGTACTTC. Translated, it gives CASSQGPPLTAYEQYF.

The chain employs TRBV30 and TRBJ2-3; D is unresolved. The V gene lost 3 bases and the J gene lost 4 bases, with 5 bases spanning the gap. Per the germline V gene, CDR1 is GTSNPN and CDR2 is SVGIG (reference sequence). The CDR3 has 11 amino acids. In DNA, the CDR3 is TGTGCCTGGAGGGGGTCAGATACGCAGTATTTT. Protein sequence: CAWRGSDTQYF.

The chain recombines TRBV27 with TRBJ1-2, with TRBD1 matching over 7 bases. The germline CDR1 and CDR2 sequences are MNHEY and SMNVEV (reference sequence). V was pared by 6 bases and J by 4 bases, with 11 bases of the junction left unmatched. The CDR3 spans 15 residues. The CDR3 region is CASSPDRPTSYGYTF. CDR3 coding DNA: TGTGCCAGCAGCCCGGACAGGCCCACTTCCTATGGCTACACCTTC.

The V and J genes are TRBV15 and TRBJ1-2; tentative D call: TRBD1 (6 bases). Germline loops: CDR1 LNHNV, CDR2 YYDKDF (reference sequence). CDR3 length: 15 residues. V was clipped by 2 bases and J by 4 bases, with 14 bases between them. CDR3: CATSRTITGTYGYTF. CDR3 nucleotide sequence: TGTGCCACCAGCAGAACCATTACAGGGACCTATGGCTACACCTTC.

The V and J genes are TRBV14 and TRBJ2-3; D remains unclear. Trimming left V 0 bases short and J 8 bases short, with 6 bases between. Germline values: CDR1 SGHDN, CDR2 FVKESK. The CDR3 consists of 12 residues. The CDR3 loop reads CASSQDFATQYF. The CDR3 nucleotides are TGTGCCAGCAGCCAAGATTTCGCTACGCAGTATTTT.

This chain uses TRBV5-8 with TRBJ2-7, with D possibly being TRBD1 (5 bases). CDR1 and CDR2 from the germline V gene are SGHTS and YDEGEE. Trimming removed 0 bases from V and 7 bases from J, with 8 bases in between. CDR3 length: 12 residues. The CDR3 DNA follows: TGTGCCAGCAGCTTGGTGGCAGGGGAGCAGTACTTC. Translated, it gives CASSLVAGEQYF.